This TCR beta chain was sequenced in a study of T cells in Graves' hyperthyroidism and ophthalmopathy. Whole-study findings and limits: Within blood appeared most thyroid clonotypes that had expanded above 0.001.

As for this clonotype: Its antigen is currently unknown.

Per germline, CDR1 SGHAT and CDR2 FQDESV (reference sequence). The CDR3 extends over 14 amino acids. The V and J ends lost 6 bases and 1 base respectively, with 13 bases between them. Using RNA transcripts as the source, TCR beta CDR3 regions were amplified. HTBI primers were employed in a first-round RT-PCR of the TCR CDR3. TCRdb re-called the multiplex PCR reads with MiXCR, one entry per CDR3 protein. This table has 90,000 to 120,000 distinct CDR3 sequences, approximately 15% appearing once. Graves' hyperthyroidism was deemed stable given no ophthalmopathy progression within 18 months. In making diagnoses, clinical symptoms, serum thyroxine and TRAb, thyroid ultrasound and orbital computed tomography were all used.

The chain combines TRBV11-1 with TRBJ2-7; D might be TRBD1 or TRBD2, each matching 6 bases. Sequenced sample: blood. The clonotype comes from a woman aged 50 to 60 with Graves' hyperthyroidism. This chain's CDR3 is CASSGGGGSYEQYF. CDR3 DNA sequence: TGTGCCAGCAGTGGTGGAGGGGGTTCCTACGAGCAGTACTTC.